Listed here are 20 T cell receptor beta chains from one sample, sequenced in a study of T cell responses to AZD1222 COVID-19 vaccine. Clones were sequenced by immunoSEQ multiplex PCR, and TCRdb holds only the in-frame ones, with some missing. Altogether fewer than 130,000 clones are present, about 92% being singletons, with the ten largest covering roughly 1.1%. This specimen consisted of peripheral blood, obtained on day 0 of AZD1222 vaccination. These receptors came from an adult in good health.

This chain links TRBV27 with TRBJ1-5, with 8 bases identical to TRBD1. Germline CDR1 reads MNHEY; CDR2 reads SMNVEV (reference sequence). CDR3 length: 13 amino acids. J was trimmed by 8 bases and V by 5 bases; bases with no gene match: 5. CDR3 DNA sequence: TGTGCCAGCAGTGTCAGGGGGCGCGAGCCCCAGCATTTT. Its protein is CASSVRGREPQHF.

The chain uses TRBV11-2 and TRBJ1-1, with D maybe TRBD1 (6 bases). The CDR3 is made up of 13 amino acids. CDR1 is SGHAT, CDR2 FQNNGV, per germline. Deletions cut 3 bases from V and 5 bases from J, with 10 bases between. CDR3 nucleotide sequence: TGTGCCAGCAGCTTGGAACAGGGAACTGAAGCTTTCTTT. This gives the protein CASSLEQGTEAFF.

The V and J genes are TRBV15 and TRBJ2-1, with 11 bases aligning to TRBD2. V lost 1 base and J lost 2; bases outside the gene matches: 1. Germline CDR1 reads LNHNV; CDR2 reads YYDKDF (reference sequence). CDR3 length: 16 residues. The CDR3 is CATSRGLAGTYNEQFF. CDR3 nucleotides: TGTGCCACCAGCAGAGGACTAGCGGGGACCTACAATGAGCAGTTCTTC.

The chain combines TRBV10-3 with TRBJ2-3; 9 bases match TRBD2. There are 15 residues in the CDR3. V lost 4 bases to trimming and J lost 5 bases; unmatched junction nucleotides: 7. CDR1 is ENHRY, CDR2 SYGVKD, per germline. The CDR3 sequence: CAISADSGRQDTQYF. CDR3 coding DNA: TGTGCCATCAGTGCCGATAGCGGGAGACAAGATACGCAGTATTTT.

The CDR3 is CASSFNNQPQHF. For the CDR3, the DNA is TGTGCCAGCAGCTTTAATAATCAGCCCCAGCATTTT. The rearrangement joins TRBV5-8 to TRBJ1-5, with D unresolved. CDR3 size: 12 residues. Germline CDR1 and CDR2: SGHTS and YDEGEE. The V end was cut by 2 bases, the J end by 4 bases, with 4 bases between.

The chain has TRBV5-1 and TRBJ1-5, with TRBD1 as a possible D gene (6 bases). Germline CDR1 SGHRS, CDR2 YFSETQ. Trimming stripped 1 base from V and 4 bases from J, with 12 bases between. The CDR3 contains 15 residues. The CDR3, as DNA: TGCGCCAGCAGCTTGCAGCCAGGGGAGAATCAGCCCCAGCATTTT. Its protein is CASSLQPGENQPQHF.

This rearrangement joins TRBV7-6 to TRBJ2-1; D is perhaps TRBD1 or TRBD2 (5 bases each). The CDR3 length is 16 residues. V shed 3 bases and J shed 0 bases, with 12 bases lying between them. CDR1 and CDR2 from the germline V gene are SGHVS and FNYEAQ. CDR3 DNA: TGTGCCAGCAGCTTGTCGGGACCCCACTCCTACAATGAGCAGTTCTTC. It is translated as CASSLSGPHSYNEQFF.

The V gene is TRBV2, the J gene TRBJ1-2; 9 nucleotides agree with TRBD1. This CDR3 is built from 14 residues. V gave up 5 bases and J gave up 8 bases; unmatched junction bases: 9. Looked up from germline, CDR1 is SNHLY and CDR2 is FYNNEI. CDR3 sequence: CASSFRDRENGYTF. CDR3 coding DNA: TGTGCCAGCAGTTTCCGGGACAGGGAAAACGGCTACACCTTC. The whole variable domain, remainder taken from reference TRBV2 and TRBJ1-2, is EPEVTQTPSHQVTQMGQEVILRCVPISNHLYFYWYRQILGQKVEFLVSFYNNEISEKSEIFDDQFSVERPDGSNFTLKIRSTKLEDSAMYFCASSFRDRENGYTFGSGTRLTVV.

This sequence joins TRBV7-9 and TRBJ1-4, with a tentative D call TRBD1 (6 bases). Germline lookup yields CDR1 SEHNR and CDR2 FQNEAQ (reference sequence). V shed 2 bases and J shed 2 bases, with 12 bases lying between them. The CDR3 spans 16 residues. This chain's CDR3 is CASSLTGRGTNEKLFF. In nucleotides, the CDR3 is TGTGCCAGCAGCTTAACCGGCAGGGGTACTAATGAAAAACTGTTTTTT.

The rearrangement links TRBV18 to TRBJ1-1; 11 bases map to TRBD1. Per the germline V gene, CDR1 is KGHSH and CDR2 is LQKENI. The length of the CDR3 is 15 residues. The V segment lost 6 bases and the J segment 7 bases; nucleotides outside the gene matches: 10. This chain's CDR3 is CASSLTDRGQGEAFF. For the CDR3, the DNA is TGTGCCAGCTCCCTCACGGACAGGGGGCAGGGTGAAGCTTTCTTT. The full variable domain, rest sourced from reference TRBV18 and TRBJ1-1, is NAGVMQNPRHLVRRRGQEARLRCSPMKGHSHVYWYRQLPEEGLKFMVYLQKENIIDESGMPKERFSAEFPKEGPSILRIQQVVRGDSAAYFCASSLTDRGQGEAFFGQGTRLTVV.

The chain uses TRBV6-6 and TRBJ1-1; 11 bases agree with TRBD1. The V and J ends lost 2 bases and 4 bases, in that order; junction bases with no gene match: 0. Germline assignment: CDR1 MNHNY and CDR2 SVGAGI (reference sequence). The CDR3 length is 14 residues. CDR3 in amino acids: CASSYGTGGTEAFF. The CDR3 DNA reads TGTGCCAGCAGTTACGGGACAGGGGGCACTGAAGCTTTCTTT.

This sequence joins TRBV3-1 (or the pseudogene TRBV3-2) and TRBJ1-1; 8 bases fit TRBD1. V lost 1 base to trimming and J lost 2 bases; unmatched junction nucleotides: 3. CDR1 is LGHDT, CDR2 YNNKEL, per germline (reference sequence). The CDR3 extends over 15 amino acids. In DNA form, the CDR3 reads TGTGCCAGCAGCCAAGGCGGACAGGGTAACACTGAAGCTTTCTTT. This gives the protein CASSQGGQGNTEAFF.

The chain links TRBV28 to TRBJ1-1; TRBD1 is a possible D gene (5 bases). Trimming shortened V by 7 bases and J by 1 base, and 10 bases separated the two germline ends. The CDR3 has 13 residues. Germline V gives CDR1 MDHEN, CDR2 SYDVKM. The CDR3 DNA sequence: TGTGCCAGCACCCCGGGGGGGAACACTGAAGCTTTCTTT. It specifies CASTPGGNTEAFF. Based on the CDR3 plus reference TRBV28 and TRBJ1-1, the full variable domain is DVKVTQSSRYLVKRTGEKVFLECVQDMDHENMFWYRQDPGLGLRLIYFSYDVKMKEKGDIPEGYSVSREKKERFSLILESASTNQTSMYLCASTPGGNTEAFFGQGTRLTVV.

CDR3 loop: CASKGLGTDYEQYF. CDR3 DNA: TGTGCCAGCAAAGGGCTAGGGACAGACTACGAGCAGTACTTC. This chain links TRBV19 with TRBJ2-7; 7 bases map to TRBD1. CDR3 length: 14 amino acids. V shed 9 bases, J shed 3 bases, and the junction held 11 bases outside the gene matches. Germline values: CDR1 LNHDA, CDR2 SQIVND (reference sequence).

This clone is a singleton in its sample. CDR3 nucleotides: TGTGCCAGCAGCTTAGGCGGCAGGGACCCATACAATGAGCAGTTCTTC. The encoded protein is CASSLGGRDPYNEQFF. The rearrangement joins TRBV7-9 to TRBJ2-1; D may be TRBD1 or TRBD2 (5 bases each). V was cut by 1 base and J by 4 bases, with 14 bases left in between. The CDR3 spans 16 residues. The germline V gene has CDR1 SEHNR and CDR2 FQNEAQ (reference sequence).

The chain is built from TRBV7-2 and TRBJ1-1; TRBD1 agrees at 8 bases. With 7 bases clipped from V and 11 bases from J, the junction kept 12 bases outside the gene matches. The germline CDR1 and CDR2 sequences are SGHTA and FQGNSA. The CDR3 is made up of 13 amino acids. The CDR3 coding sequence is TGTGCCAGCACCGTAGGGCAGGGGGCGTGGGCTTTCTTT. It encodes CASTVGQGAWAFF.

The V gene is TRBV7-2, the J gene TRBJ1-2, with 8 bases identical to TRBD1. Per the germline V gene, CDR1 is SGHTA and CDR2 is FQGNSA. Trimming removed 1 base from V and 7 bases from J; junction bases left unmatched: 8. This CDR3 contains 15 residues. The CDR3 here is CASSLEPQGAFGYTF. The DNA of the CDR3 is TGTGCCAGCAGCTTAGAGCCCCAGGGGGCGTTTGGCTACACCTTC. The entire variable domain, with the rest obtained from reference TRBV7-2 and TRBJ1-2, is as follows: GAGVSQSPSNKVTEKGKDVELRCDPISGHTALYWYRQSLGQGLEFLIYFQGNSAPDKSGLPSDRFSAERTGGSVSTLTIQRTQQEDSAVYLCASSLEPQGAFGYTFGSGTRLTVV.

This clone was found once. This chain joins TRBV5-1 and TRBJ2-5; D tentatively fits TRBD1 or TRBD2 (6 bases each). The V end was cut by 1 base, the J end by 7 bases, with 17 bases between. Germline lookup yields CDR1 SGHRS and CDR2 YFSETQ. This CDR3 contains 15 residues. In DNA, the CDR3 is TGCGCCAGCAGCTTGTCAGTGGGGGGCGGTGGGACCCAGTACTTC. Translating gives CASSLSVGGGGTQYF. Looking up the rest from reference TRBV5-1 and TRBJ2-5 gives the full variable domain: KAGVTQTPRYLIKTRGQQVTLSCSPISGHRSVSWYQQTPGQGLQFLFEYFSETQRNKGNFPGRFSGRQFSNSRSEMNVSTLELGDSALYLCASSLSVGGGGTQYFGPGTRLLVL.

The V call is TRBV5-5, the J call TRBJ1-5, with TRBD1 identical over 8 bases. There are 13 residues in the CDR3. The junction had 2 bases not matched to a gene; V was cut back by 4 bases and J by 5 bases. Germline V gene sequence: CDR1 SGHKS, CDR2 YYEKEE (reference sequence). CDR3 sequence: CASSQTGDQPQHF. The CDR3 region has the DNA TGTGCCAGCAGCCAGACAGGGGATCAGCCCCAGCATTTT.

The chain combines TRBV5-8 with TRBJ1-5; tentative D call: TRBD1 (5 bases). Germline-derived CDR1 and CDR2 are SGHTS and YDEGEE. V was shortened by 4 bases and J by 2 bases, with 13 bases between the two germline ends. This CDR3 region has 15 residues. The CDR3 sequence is CASSRLQGGNQPQHF. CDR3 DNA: TGTGCCAGCAGCCGACTTCAGGGTGGCAATCAGCCCCAGCATTTT.